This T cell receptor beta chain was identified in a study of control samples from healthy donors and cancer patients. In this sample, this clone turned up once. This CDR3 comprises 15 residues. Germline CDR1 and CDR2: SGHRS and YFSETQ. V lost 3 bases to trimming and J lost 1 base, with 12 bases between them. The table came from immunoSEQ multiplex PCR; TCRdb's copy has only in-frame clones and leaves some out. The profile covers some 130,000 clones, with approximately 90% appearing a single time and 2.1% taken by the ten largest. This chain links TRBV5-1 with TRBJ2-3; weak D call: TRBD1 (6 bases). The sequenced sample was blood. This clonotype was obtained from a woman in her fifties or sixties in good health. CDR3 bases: TGCGCCAGCAGCTCCTCGGCAGGGGGCACAGATACGCAGTATTTT. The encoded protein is CASSSSAGGTDTQYF.